The clone carrying this T cell receptor beta chain came up many times. The target antigen is unknown. The read terminates 3 residues before the CDR3 end, so the remaining end is supplied by the germline J gene. Germline V gene data show CDR1 as LNHDA and CDR2 as SQIVND (reference sequence). The CDR3 contains 14 residues. Between the trimmed V and J ends, which lost 3 bases and 2 bases, there was a span of 10 bases. Sequencing used immunoSEQ multiplex PCR; TCRdb keeps in-frame clones, though not all of them. This record lists fewer than 25,000 clones, none seen once only, and the top ten clones contain approximately 2.5%. This record comes from a study of T cell clonality in common variable immunodeficiency. Regarding the study as a whole: In common variable immunodeficiency, TCR beta chains reportedly carried fewer deletions and N-nucleotide insertions.

The V gene is TRBV19, the J gene TRBJ1-2; perhaps TRBD1 as D (5 bases). The sequenced sample consisted of peripheral blood mononuclear cells. The origin of this receptor is a human donor with common variable immunodeficiency. The CDR3: CASSMGQSNYGYTF. The sequenced part of the CDR3 DNA is TGTGCCAGTAGTATGGGGCAGAGCAACTATGGC.